This TCR beta chain was captured in a study of STAT3 mutations in large granular lymphocyte leukemia. Study-wide findings and caveats: Differing intervals and regimens complicate linking therapy response to clone burden. At least one immunodominant TCR beta clonotype appeared in every T-cell large granular lymphocyte leukemia patient.

Germline V gene sequence: CDR1 SEHNR, CDR2 FQNEAQ (reference sequence). The junction had 4 bases not matched to a gene; V was cut back by 5 bases and J by 0 bases. There are 15 residues in the CDR3. Comment on this clone: What it binds is not known. The same CDR3 arises from other DNA sequences in this sample as well.

Average productive template count per sample was roughly 40,000. Clones were sequenced by immunoSEQ multiplex PCR, and TCRdb holds only the in-frame ones, with some missing. The sample comprises 25,000 to 30,000 clones, over 65% of which are singletons, and 30% rests with the top ten. The clonotype comes from a woman aged 45 to 65 with T-cell large granular lymphocyte leukemia. Some clones in this sample may be carry-over from other donors' samples. The chain is built from TRBV7-9 and TRBJ2-3; 8 bases are a match to TRBD2. Sample: peripheral blood mononuclear cells. CDR3 coding DNA: TGTGCCAGCAGCCCTACTAGCGGTAGCACAGATACGCAGTATTTT. Its translation is CASSPTSGSTDTQYF.